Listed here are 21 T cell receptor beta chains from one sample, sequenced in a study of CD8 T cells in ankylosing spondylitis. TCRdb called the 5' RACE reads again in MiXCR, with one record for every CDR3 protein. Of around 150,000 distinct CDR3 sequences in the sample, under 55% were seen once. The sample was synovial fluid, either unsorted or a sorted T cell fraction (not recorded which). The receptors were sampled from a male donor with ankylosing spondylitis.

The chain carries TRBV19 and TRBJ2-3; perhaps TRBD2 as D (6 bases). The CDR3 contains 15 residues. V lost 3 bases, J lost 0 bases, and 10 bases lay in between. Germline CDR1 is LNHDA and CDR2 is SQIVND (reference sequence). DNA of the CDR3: TGTGCCAGTAGTATCGGGGCGGGGAGCACAGATACGCAGTATTTT. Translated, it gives CASSIGAGSTDTQYF.

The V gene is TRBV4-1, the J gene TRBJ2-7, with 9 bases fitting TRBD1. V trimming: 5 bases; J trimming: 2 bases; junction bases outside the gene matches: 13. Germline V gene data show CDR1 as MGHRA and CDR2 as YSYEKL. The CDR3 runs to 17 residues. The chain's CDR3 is CASSGRVGQGFPYEQYF. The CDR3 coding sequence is TGCGCCAGCAGCGGAAGAGTGGGACAGGGTTTCCCCTACGAGCAGTACTTC.

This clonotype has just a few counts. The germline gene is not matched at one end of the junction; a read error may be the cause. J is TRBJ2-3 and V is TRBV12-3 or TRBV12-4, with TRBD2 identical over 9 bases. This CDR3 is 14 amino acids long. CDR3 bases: TGTGCCAGCAGTGTAGCGGGGGCCAGATTGGCGCAGTATTTT. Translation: CASSVAGARLAQYF.

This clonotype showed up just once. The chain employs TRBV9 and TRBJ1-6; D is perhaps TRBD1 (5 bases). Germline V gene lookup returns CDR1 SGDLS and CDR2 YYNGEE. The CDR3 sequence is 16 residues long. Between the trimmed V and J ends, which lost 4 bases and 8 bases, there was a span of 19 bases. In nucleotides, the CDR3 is TGTGCCAGCAGCCCAACACCGGGACTGATTTATTCACCCCTCCACTTT. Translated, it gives CASSPTPGLIYSPLHF.

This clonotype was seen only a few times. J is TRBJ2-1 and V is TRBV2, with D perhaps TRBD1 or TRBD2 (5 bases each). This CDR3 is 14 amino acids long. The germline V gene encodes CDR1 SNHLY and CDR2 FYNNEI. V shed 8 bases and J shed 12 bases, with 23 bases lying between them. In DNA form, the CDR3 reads TGTGCCAGCGGGCCTTGGGGGAGCTCAGAGGGGCAGTTCTTC. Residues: CASGPWGSSEGQFF.

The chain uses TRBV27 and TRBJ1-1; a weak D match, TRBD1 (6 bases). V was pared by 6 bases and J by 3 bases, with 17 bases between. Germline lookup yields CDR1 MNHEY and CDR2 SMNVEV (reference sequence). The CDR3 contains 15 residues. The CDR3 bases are TGTGCCAGCAGCTGGGAGGCAGGGGCTGACACTGAAGCTTTCTTT. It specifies CASSWEAGADTEAFF.

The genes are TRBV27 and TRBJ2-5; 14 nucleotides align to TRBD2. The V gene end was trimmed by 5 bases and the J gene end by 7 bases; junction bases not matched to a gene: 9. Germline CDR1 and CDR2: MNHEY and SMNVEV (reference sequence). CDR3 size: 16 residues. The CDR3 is CASSILGTSGSRTQYF. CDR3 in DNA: TGTGCCAGCAGTATACTTGGGACTAGCGGGAGCCGGACCCAGTACTTC.

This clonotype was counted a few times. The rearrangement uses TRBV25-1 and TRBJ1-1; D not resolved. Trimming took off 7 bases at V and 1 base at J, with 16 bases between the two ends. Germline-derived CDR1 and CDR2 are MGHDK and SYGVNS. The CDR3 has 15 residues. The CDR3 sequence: CASTPSRAANTEAFF. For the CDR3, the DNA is TGTGCCAGCACCCCCTCACGGGCAGCGAACACTGAAGCTTTCTTT.

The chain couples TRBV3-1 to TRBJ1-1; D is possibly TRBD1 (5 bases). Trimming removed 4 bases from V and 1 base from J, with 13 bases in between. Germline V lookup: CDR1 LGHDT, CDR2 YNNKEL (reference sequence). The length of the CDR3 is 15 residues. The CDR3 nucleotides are TGTGCCAGCAGCCCCCGGGACCCCACGAACACTGAAGCTTTCTTT. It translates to CASSPRDPTNTEAFF.

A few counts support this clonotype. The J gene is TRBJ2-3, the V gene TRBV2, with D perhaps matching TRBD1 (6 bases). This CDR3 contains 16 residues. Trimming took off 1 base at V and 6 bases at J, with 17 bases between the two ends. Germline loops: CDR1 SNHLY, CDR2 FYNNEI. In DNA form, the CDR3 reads TGTGCCAGCAGTGAAGGGGGTGGGGACACTCCCGATACGCAGTATTTT. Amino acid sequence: CASSEGGGDTPDTQYF.

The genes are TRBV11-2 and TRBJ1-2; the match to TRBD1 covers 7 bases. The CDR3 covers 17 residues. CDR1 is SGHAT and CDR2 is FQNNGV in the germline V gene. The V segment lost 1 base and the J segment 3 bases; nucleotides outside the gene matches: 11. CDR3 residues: CASSLVGLPQGYYGYTF. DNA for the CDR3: TGTGCCAGCAGCTTAGTCGGCCTACCACAGGGGTACTATGGCTACACCTTC. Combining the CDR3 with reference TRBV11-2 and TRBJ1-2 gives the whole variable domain EAGVAQSPRYKIIEKRQSVAFWCNPISGHATLYWYQQILGQGPKLLIQFQNNGVVDDSQLPKDRFSAERLKGVDSTLKIQPAKLEDSAVYLCASSLVGLPQGYYGYTFGSGTRLTVV.

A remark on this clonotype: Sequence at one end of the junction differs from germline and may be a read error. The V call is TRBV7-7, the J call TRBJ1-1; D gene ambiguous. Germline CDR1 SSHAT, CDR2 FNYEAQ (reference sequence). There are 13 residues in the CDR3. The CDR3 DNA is TGTGCTAGCAGCTTTCTGAAGAACACTGAAGCTTTCTTT. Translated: CASSFLKNTEAFF.

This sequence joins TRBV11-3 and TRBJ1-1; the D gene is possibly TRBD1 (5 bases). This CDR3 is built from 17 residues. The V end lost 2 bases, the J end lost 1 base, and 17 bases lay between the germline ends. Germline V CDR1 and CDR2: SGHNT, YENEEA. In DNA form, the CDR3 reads TGTGCCAGCAGCTTATTGGGGTGGGGACGGACGAACACTGAAGCTTTCTTT. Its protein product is CASSLLGWGRTNTEAFF. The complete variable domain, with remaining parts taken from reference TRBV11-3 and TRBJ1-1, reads EAGVVQSPRYKIIEKKQPVAFWCNPISGHNTLYWYLQNLGQGPELLIRYENEEAVDDSQLPKDRFSAERLKGVDSTLKIQPAELGDSAVYLCASSLLGWGRTNTEAFFGQGTRLTVV.

The DNA of the CDR3 is TGTGCCAGCAGTGAAGGATGGGGGGGCCATGAGCAGTTCTTC. Protein product: CASSEGWGGHEQFF. J is TRBJ2-1 and V is TRBV6-1; TRBD2 is a possible D gene (7 bases). The CDR3 consists of 14 residues. Germline V gene data show CDR1 as MNHNS and CDR2 as SASEGT. V was shortened by 1 base and J by 8 bases, with 12 bases between the two germline ends.

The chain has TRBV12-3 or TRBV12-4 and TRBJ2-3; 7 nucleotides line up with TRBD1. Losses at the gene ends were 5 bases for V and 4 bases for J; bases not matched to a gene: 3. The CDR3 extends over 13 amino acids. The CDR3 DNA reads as TGTGCCAGCAGTAGACAGGGCCCAGATACGCAGTATTTT. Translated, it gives CASSRQGPDTQYF.

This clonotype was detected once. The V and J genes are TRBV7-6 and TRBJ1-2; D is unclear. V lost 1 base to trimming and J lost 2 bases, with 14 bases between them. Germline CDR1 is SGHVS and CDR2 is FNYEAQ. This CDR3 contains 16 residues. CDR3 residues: CASSLVFTTPNYGYTF. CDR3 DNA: TGTGCCAGCAGCTTAGTTTTCACGACCCCGAACTATGGCTACACCTTC.

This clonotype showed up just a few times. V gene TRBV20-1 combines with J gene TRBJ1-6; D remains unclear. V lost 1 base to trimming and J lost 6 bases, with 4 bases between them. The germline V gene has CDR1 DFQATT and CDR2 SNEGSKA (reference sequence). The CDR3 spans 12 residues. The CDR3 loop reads CSARGLNSPLHF. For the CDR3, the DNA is TGCAGTGCTAGAGGACTTAATTCACCCCTCCACTTT.

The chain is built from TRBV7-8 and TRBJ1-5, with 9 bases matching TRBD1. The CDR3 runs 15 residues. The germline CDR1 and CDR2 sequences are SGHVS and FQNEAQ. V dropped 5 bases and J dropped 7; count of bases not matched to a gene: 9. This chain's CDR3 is CASSAGTGLSQPQHF. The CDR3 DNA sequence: TGTGCCAGCAGCGCCGGGACAGGGTTGAGCCAGCCCCAGCATTTT.

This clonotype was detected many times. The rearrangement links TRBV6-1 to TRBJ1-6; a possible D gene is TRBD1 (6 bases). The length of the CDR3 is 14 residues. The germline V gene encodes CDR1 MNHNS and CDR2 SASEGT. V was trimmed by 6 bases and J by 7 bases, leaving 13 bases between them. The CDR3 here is CASRQTGRNSPLHF. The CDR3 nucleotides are TGTGCCAGCAGGCAAACAGGGAGGAATTCACCCCTCCACTTT.

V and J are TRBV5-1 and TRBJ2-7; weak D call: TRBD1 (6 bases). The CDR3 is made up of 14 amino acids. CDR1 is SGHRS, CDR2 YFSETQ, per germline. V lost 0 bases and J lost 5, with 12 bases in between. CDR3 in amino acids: CASSLAGAKNEQYF. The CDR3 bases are TGCGCCAGCAGCTTGGCAGGGGCGAAGAACGAGCAGTACTTC.

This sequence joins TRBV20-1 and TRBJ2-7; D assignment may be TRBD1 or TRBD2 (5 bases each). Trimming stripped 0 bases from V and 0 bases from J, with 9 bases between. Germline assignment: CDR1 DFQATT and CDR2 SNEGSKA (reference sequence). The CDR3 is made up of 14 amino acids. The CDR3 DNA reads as TGCAGTGCTAGAGAGCTCGGGACCTCCTACGAGCAGTACTTC. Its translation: CSARELGTSYEQYF.